This entry lists 20 T cell receptor beta chains sequenced from one sample in a study of blood T cell repertoires in COVID-19. Assay used: immunoSEQ multiplex PCR; TCRdb lists only in-frame clones, some missing. This repertoire shows 95,000 to 150,000 clones, about 88% found once; its top ten account for 1.5%. The sample consisted of peripheral blood. The receptors were sampled from a human donor in a cohort sampled during active COVID-19.

With regard to this clone: Other DNA sequences in this specimen translate into the identical CDR3. The rearrangement joins TRBV11-2 to TRBJ1-1; unclear D gene. The CDR3 extends over 13 amino acids. Per germline, CDR1 SGHAT and CDR2 FQNNGV. Trimming pared 1 base from V and 1 base from J, leaving 4 bases between. The CDR3 sequence: CASSLGANTEAFF. The CDR3 coding sequence is TGTGCCAGCAGCTTAGGGGCGAACACTGAAGCTTTCTTT.

The chain links TRBV10-3 to TRBJ2-3; maybe TRBD2 (6 bases). Germline lookup yields CDR1 ENHRY and CDR2 SYGVKD. CDR3 length: 16 residues. The V end lost 0 bases, the J end lost 4 bases, and 14 bases lay between the germline ends. For the CDR3, the DNA is TGTGCCATCAGTGAGTCTGGGCTAGCGCGTGCAGATACGCAGTATTTT. Amino acid sequence: CAISESGLARADTQYF.

The rearrangement links TRBV18 to TRBJ2-1; 14 positions agree with TRBD2. With V trimmed by 8 bases and J by 9 bases, 6 bases remained unmatched. CDR1 is KGHSH, CDR2 LQKENI, per germline. The CDR3 consists of 14 residues. DNA of the CDR3: TGTGCCAGCCTGACTAGCGGGAGGGCTAGTGAGCAGTTCTTC. This translates into CASLTSGRASEQFF.

This chain links TRBV9 with TRBJ2-1; 8 nucleotides align to TRBD1. Per germline, CDR1 SGDLS and CDR2 YYNGEE. The CDR3 runs 19 residues. J lost 1 base, V lost 2 bases, and 14 bases had no gene match. The CDR3 spells CASSVGQGANFRSYNEQFF. The DNA for the CDR3 is TGTGCCAGCAGCGTGGGGCAGGGGGCAAATTTTAGATCCTACAATGAGCAGTTCTTC.

The chain uses TRBV6-6 and TRBJ2-1; TRBD2 matches 8 bases. From germline, CDR1 is MNHNY and CDR2 SVGAGI (reference sequence). CDR3 size: 17 residues. J was trimmed by 0 bases and V by 5 bases; bases with no gene match: 9. The CDR3 loop is CASSRPRSGSSYNEQFF. The CDR3 DNA reads TGTGCCAGCAGTCGCCCAAGAAGCGGGAGCTCCTACAATGAGCAGTTCTTC.

The DNA of the CDR3 is TGCGCCAGCAGTGAGCCCGGTAACACTGAAGCTTTCTTT. The encoded protein is CASSEPGNTEAFF. V gene TRBV10-1 combines with J gene TRBJ1-1; D is unclear. V lost 2 bases, J lost 2 bases, and 6 bases lay in between. Per the germline V gene, CDR1 is WNHNN and CDR2 is SYGVQD (reference sequence). The CDR3 totals 13 residues.

This chain links TRBV28 with TRBJ2-2, with a weak D call TRBD2 (6 bases). Per germline, CDR1 MDHEN and CDR2 SYDVKM. The length of the CDR3 is 17 residues. The V end was cut by 4 bases, the J end by 1 base, with 16 bases between. CDR3 amino acids: CASSSGVGRENTGELFF. The DNA of the CDR3 is TGTGCCAGCAGTTCCGGGGTGGGGCGGGAGAACACCGGGGAGCTGTTTTTT.

The chain recombines TRBV27 with TRBJ2-1; D ambiguous. Per the germline V gene, CDR1 is MNHEY and CDR2 is SMNVEV (reference sequence). The CDR3 has 15 amino acids. V shed 2 bases and J shed 6 bases, with 14 bases lying between them. The CDR3 nucleotides read TGTGCCAGCAGTTTAGGCGGCCTCTCCCCCAATGAGCAGTTCTTC. Amino acids: CASSLGGLSPNEQFF.

V usage is TRBV2 and J usage is TRBJ2-1, with TRBD2 matching 9 bases. V lost 2 bases, J lost 9 bases, and 17 bases stayed unmatched. Germline V CDR1 and CDR2: SNHLY, FYNNEI. There are 18 residues in the CDR3. DNA for the CDR3: TGTGCCAGCAGTGAATACCCCGGGGTGGCGGGGGGGCGAGTTGAGCAGTTCTTC. It specifies CASSEYPGVAGGRVEQFF.

The V call is TRBV27, the J call TRBJ1-1; 7 positions agree with TRBD1. CDR3 length equals 15 residues. After removal of 6 bases from V and 1 base from J, the junction contained 8 bases not matched to a gene. CDR1 is MNHEY and CDR2 is SMNVEV in the germline V gene (reference sequence). This CDR3 is CASRPQGVGNTEAFF. The DNA of the CDR3 is TGTGCCAGCAGACCTCAGGGGGTTGGGAACACTGAAGCTTTCTTT.

The chain carries TRBV18 and TRBJ2-1; D might be TRBD2 (6 bases). The CDR3 totals 15 residues. Germline V lookup: CDR1 KGHSH, CDR2 LQKENI. The V end was cut by 3 bases, the J end by 6 bases, with 15 bases between. The CDR3 nucleotides read TGTGCCAGCTCACCGACTCGGGAGAACCTCAATGAGCAGTTCTTC. Translating it yields CASSPTRENLNEQFF.

The rearrangement links TRBV4-2 to TRBJ2-7; D remains unclear. Germline CDR1 reads LGHNA; CDR2 reads YNFKEQ. Trimming took 0 bases from V and 5 from J, leaving 11 bases between them. CDR3 size: 14 residues. This chain's CDR3 is CASSQDEAWDEQYF. The CDR3 coding sequence is TGTGCCAGCAGCCAAGATGAGGCCTGGGACGAGCAGTACTTC.

This clone appeared a few times. This chain uses TRBV6-4 with TRBJ2-2, with 8 bases that match TRBD1. The germline V gene has CDR1 MRHNA and CDR2 SNTAGT. The CDR3 spans 14 residues. The junction had 0 bases not matched to a gene; V was cut back by 3 bases and J by 3 bases. CDR3 sequence reads: CASSEGQDTGELFF. The DNA for the CDR3 is TGTGCCAGCAGTGAGGGACAGGACACCGGGGAGCTGTTTTTT.

The rearrangement links TRBV5-5 to TRBJ2-7; D may be TRBD1 (6 bases). The CDR3 length is 13 residues. Germline V lookup: CDR1 SGHKS, CDR2 YYEKEE (reference sequence). V shed 5 bases and J shed 4 bases, with 13 bases lying between them. The CDR3 spells CASSPQGVYEQYF. The CDR3 DNA follows: TGTGCCAGCAGTCCACAGGGTGTGTACGAGCAGTACTTC.

The J gene is TRBJ2-1, the V gene TRBV9, with a tentative D call TRBD1 (5 bases). The CDR3 totals 15 residues. The germline gives CDR1 SGDLS, CDR2 YYNGEE. V gave up 0 bases and J gave up 7 bases, with 14 bases separating them. The CDR3 reads CASSVVGGALNEQFF. DNA of the CDR3: TGTGCCAGCAGCGTAGTTGGTGGGGCCCTTAATGAGCAGTTCTTC.

The chain combines TRBV19 with TRBJ2-7; D is possibly TRBD2 (5 bases). Trimming cost V 6 bases and J 0 bases, with 12 bases left between them. This CDR3 region has 14 residues. The germline CDR1 and CDR2 sequences are LNHDA and SQIVND (reference sequence). CDR3 DNA: TGTGCCAGTAGCTTTGCGGGCGTCTCCTACGAGCAGTACTTC. Translation: CASSFAGVSYEQYF. The full variable domain, in which reference TRBV19 and TRBJ2-7 provide the parts outside the CDR3, is DGGITQSPKYLFRKEGQNVTLSCEQNLNHDAMYWYRQDPGQGLRLIYYSQIVNDFQKGDIAEGYSVSREKKESFPLTVTSAQKNPTAFYLCASSFAGVSYEQYFGPGTRLTVT.

The chain uses TRBV10-2 and TRBJ1-6; the match to TRBD1 covers 10 bases. This CDR3 is 14 amino acids long. V trimming: 6 bases; J trimming: 9 bases; junction bases outside the gene matches: 5. Germline V gene data show CDR1 as WSHSY and CDR2 as SAAADI. This chain's CDR3 is CASSRDRGGSPLHF. Written as DNA, the CDR3 is TGCGCCAGCAGCCGGGACAGGGGAGGTTCACCCCTCCACTTT.

The chain is built from TRBV5-5 and TRBJ2-7; 12 nucleotides line up with TRBD2. Germline V gene sequence: CDR1 SGHKS, CDR2 YYEKEE (reference sequence). V shed 0 bases, J shed 1 base, and the junction held 5 bases outside the gene matches. This CDR3 has 17 amino acids. The CDR3 bases are TGTGCCAGCAGCTTGGTGACTAGCGGGAGAGGATCCTACGAGCAGTACTTC. Encoded protein: CASSLVTSGRGSYEQYF.

The chain links TRBV18 to TRBJ2-3; D is perhaps TRBD2 (6 bases). Germline V CDR1 and CDR2: KGHSH, LQKENI. The V end lost 1 base, the J end lost 4 bases, and 9 bases lay between the germline ends. The CDR3 is 14 residues long. The CDR3 sequence: CASSPQTSSDTQYF. CDR3 sequence (DNA): TGTGCCAGCTCACCACAAACTAGCTCAGATACGCAGTATTTT. The entire variable domain, with the rest obtained from reference TRBV18 and TRBJ2-3, is as follows: NAGVMQNPRHLVRRRGQEARLRCSPMKGHSHVYWYRQLPEEGLKFMVYLQKENIIDESGMPKERFSAEFPKEGPSILRIQQVVRGDSAAYFCASSPQTSSDTQYFGPGTRLTVL.

The V call is TRBV11-2, the J call TRBJ1-1; 7 bases agree with TRBD1. Germline CDR1 reads SGHAT; CDR2 reads FQNNGV. J gave up 3 bases and V 2 bases, and 6 bases lay outside the gene matches. The length of the CDR3 is 15 residues. The CDR3 DNA reads as TGTGCCAGCAGCTTAAAACCCGGACAGGACACTGAAGCTTTCTTT. Protein product: CASSLKPGQDTEAFF.